This T cell receptor (beta chain) was sequenced for a study of T cells in women clearing cervical HPV infection. Across the whole study: Control women cleared a single incident HPV16 infection within 12 months. Controls gave blood once infection was undetectable; cases at lesion identification. Cases' blood sampling followed lesion detection by median approximately 150 days (90 to 200). Findings of the study overall: A classifier using richness and V gene abundances reached an AUC of about 0.83.

For this clone: Antigen unknown. The DNA ends 3 residues before the CDR3 does, and the rest of the CDR3 is filled in from the germline J gene.

The CDR3 sequence is 15 residues long. Germline CDR1 is SGHAT and CDR2 is FQDESV (reference sequence). With 5 bases clipped from V and 5 bases from J, the junction kept 9 bases outside the gene matches. Using immunoSEQ multiplex PCR, the repertoire was profiled, and TCRdb retains in-frame clones only, with some absent. The repertoire table contains some 46,000 clones. The sequence was obtained from a woman aged 18 to 69 with a cervical HPV16 infection that either progressed to CIN3+ or cleared (not recorded which). The chain uses TRBV11-1 and TRBJ2-7; 10 nucleotides agree with TRBD1. The sequenced material came from blood buffy coat. The CDR3 bases that were read are TGTGCCAGCAGCCCCCCCGGGACAGGGGTAGACGAG. Encoded protein: CASSPPGTGVDE. The whole CDR3 sequence reads CASSPPGTGVDEQYF.